These 24 T cell receptor beta chains were sequenced from one sample in a study of blood T cell repertoires in COVID-19. Clones were sequenced by immunoSEQ multiplex PCR, and TCRdb holds only the in-frame ones, with some missing. The repertoire includes 210,000 or so clones, 78% of them detected once, and about 3% sits in the top ten. Material: peripheral blood. The receptors were sampled from an elderly woman with active or convalescent COVID-19.

The chain recombines TRBV18 with TRBJ2-5; 9 bases align to TRBD1. The CDR3 has 15 residues. The V segment lost 3 bases and the J segment 4 bases; nucleotides outside the gene matches: 6. The germline CDR1 and CDR2 sequences are KGHSH and LQKENI. As DNA, the CDR3 is TGTGCCAGCTCACCCCCACAGGGGGCTCGAGAGACCCAGTACTTC. Translating gives CASSPPQGARETQYF.

The count of this clone is one. The rearrangement joins TRBV18 to TRBJ2-2; 7 bases align to TRBD1. The CDR3 has 14 amino acids. J was trimmed by 6 bases and V by 2 bases; bases with no gene match: 3. The germline gives CDR1 KGHSH, CDR2 LQKENI. CDR3 coding DNA: TGTGCCAGCTCACCAGACAGGGTATCCGGGGAGCTGTTTTTT. It is translated as CASSPDRVSGELFF. Together with reference TRBV18 and TRBJ2-2, the CDR3 gives the full variable domain: NAGVMQNPRHLVRRRGQEARLRCSPMKGHSHVYWYRQLPEEGLKFMVYLQKENIIDESGMPKERFSAEFPKEGPSILRIQQVVRGDSAAYFCASSPDRVSGELFFGEGSRLTVL.

This clone was seen a few times. The DNA of the CDR3 is TGTGCCAGCAGCAGAATGACAGAAAAGAATGAAAAACTGTTTTTT. Translated, it gives CASSRMTEKNEKLFF. The chain uses TRBV5-6 and TRBJ1-4; D might be TRBD1 (5 bases). The V end lost 4 bases, the J end lost 5 bases, and 15 bases lay between the germline ends. The length of the CDR3 is 15 residues. The V gene's germline CDR1 is SGHDT and CDR2 YYEEEE.

V and J are TRBV4-2 and TRBJ1-4; 8 nucleotides line up with TRBD1. The CDR3 is made up of 16 amino acids. Losses at the gene ends were 3 bases for V and 8 bases for J; bases not matched to a gene: 11. Germline CDR1 and CDR2: LGHNA and YNFKEQ. The CDR3 DNA sequence: TGTGCCAGCAGCCAGTTTTCAGGGGGCGCGAGGGAAAAACTGTTTTTT. Protein product: CASSQFSGGAREKLFF.

The V and J genes are TRBV19 and TRBJ1-5; 7 positions match TRBD1. CDR1 and CDR2 (germline): LNHDA, SQIVND (reference sequence). The V segment lost 10 bases and the J segment 3 bases; nucleotides outside the gene matches: 18. The CDR3 is 17 residues long. The CDR3 nucleotides are TGTGCCACCCAAGCCCCACCAGGGGGTAATAACAATCAGCCCCAGCATTTT. Amino acid sequence: CATQAPPGGNNNQPQHF. Variable domain in full (rest from reference TRBV19 and TRBJ1-5): DGGITQSPKYLFRKEGQNVTLSCEQNLNHDAMYWYRQDPGQGLRLIYYSQIVNDFQKGDIAEGYSVSREKKESFPLTVTSAQKNPTAFYLCATQAPPGGNNNQPQHFGDGTRLSIL.

This clone has just a few counts. The rearrangement joins TRBV19 to TRBJ1-1, with TRBD1 as a possible D gene (5 bases). The CDR3 has 11 amino acids. Trimming cost V 8 bases and J 4 bases, with 8 bases left between them. Germline loops: CDR1 LNHDA, CDR2 SQIVND (reference sequence). The CDR3 region is CASGQGTEAFF. In DNA, the CDR3 is TGTGCCAGTGGGCAGGGCACTGAAGCTTTCTTT.

The V and J genes are TRBV7-2 and TRBJ1-1; D may be TRBD1 (6 bases). Deletions cut 5 bases from V and 1 base from J, with 17 bases between. Germline V gene data show CDR1 as SGHTA and CDR2 as FQGNSA. The CDR3 consists of 16 residues. CDR3 in amino acids: CASSVQGHLKNTEAFF. The CDR3 DNA sequence: TGTGCCAGCAGCGTTCAGGGACACCTCAAGAACACTGAAGCTTTCTTT.

The genes are TRBV5-1 and TRBJ1-1, with a possible D match to TRBD1 (6 bases). The CDR3 runs 13 residues. V lost 3 bases and J 3 bases, leaving 9 bases between the germline ends. The V gene's germline CDR1 is SGHRS and CDR2 YFSETQ. The CDR3 loop is CASSSRQDTEAFF. The CDR3 DNA reads as TGCGCCAGCAGCTCACGACAGGACACTGAAGCTTTCTTT.

The gene calls are TRBV6-2 or TRBV6-3 and TRBJ2-3; 15 bases map to TRBD2. Germline V gene lookup returns CDR1 MNHEY and CDR2 SVGEGT. V trimming: 4 bases; J trimming: 5 bases; junction bases outside the gene matches: 4. The CDR3 runs to 16 residues. The CDR3 protein is CASSSRGLAGGDTQYF. In nucleotides, the CDR3 is TGTGCCAGCAGTTCACGGGGACTAGCGGGGGGAGATACGCAGTATTTT.

V and J are TRBV5-4 and TRBJ1-6; D gene ambiguous. Trimming removed 2 bases at V and 4 bases at J, with 10 bases between. The CDR3 is made up of 15 amino acids. Germline CDR1 and CDR2: SGHNT and YYREEE (reference sequence). This chain's CDR3 is CASSFAGGYNSPLHF. The CDR3 DNA is TGTGCCAGCAGCTTTGCCGGCGGGTATAATTCACCCCTCCACTTT.

The chain joins TRBV6-5 to TRBJ2-3, with 9 bases lining up with TRBD1. V was clipped by 4 bases and J by 5 bases; unmatched bases: 10. The CDR3 totals 16 residues. Germline CDR1 MNHEY, CDR2 SVGAGI. CDR3 in amino acids: CASSSQQGAVLDTQYF. The CDR3 nucleotides are TGTGCCAGCAGTTCACAACAGGGGGCGGTGTTAGATACGCAGTATTTT.

This chain uses TRBV3-1 (or the pseudogene TRBV3-2) with TRBJ2-7; the match to TRBD1 covers 10 bases. CDR3 size: 15 residues. The V gene end was trimmed by 4 bases and the J gene end by 2 bases; junction bases not matched to a gene: 5. Germline V gene sequence: CDR1 LGHDT, CDR2 YNNKEL (reference sequence). This CDR3 is CASSRTGTGAYEQYF. CDR3 DNA: TGTGCCAGCAGCCGAACCGGGACAGGGGCCTACGAGCAGTACTTC.

This clone was seen a handful of times. The chain links TRBV5-1 to TRBJ1-3; 8 nucleotides line up with TRBD1. There are 18 residues in the CDR3. Unmatched junction bases numbered 12, after V lost 0 bases and J lost 4 bases. Per germline, CDR1 SGHRS and CDR2 YFSETQ. CDR3 in amino acids: CASSLALDSDREGNTIYF. In DNA form, the CDR3 reads TGCGCCAGCAGCTTGGCCCTGGACTCGGACAGGGAAGGAAACACCATATATTTT. Full variable domain (outside the CDR3, taken from reference TRBV5-1 and TRBJ1-3): KAGVTQTPRYLIKTRGQQVTLSCSPISGHRSVSWYQQTPGQGLQFLFEYFSETQRNKGNFPGRFSGRQFSNSRSEMNVSTLELGDSALYLCASSLALDSDREGNTIYFGEGSWLTVV.

Here the CDR3 DNA reads TGCGCCAGCAGCCTTATTGCAACTAATGAAAAACTGTTTTTT. It yields the protein CASSLIATNEKLFF. The chain employs TRBV4-3 and TRBJ1-4; D unclear. With 4 bases removed from V and 0 bases from J, the gap between germline ends came to 6 bases. This CDR3 is built from 14 residues. Germline V gene data show CDR1 as LGHNA and CDR2 as YSLEER.

The V gene is TRBV18, the J gene TRBJ1-6; TRBD1 aligns across 9 bases. The CDR3 consists of 16 residues. After removal of 5 bases from V and 12 bases from J, the junction contained 14 bases not matched to a gene. The germline V gene has CDR1 KGHSH and CDR2 LQKENI. This chain's CDR3 is CASSKDSTGGRLPLHF. In nucleotides, the CDR3 is TGTGCCAGCTCAAAAGACTCTACAGGGGGCAGATTACCCCTCCACTTT.

This clone was found once. The chain combines TRBV4-3 with TRBJ1-5; 8 bases map to TRBD1. CDR3 length: 14 residues. Germline-derived CDR1 and CDR2 are LGHNA and YSLEER. V trimming: 0 bases; J trimming: 6 bases; junction bases outside the gene matches: 1. This chain's CDR3 is CASSQETGGQPQHF. DNA for the CDR3: TGCGCCAGCAGCCAAGAAACAGGGGGTCAGCCCCAGCATTTT.

The table lists this clone with many counts. The chain links TRBV6-5 to TRBJ2-7; the match to TRBD1 covers 7 bases. CDR1 and CDR2 from the germline V gene are MNHEY and SVGAGI. Trimming removed 2 bases from V and 3 bases from J; junction bases left unmatched: 1. The CDR3 runs 13 residues. The CDR3 DNA is TGTGCCAGCAGTTACGGGACAGTCTACGAGCAGTACTTC. Translating it yields CASSYGTVYEQYF.

The rearrangement joins TRBV3-1 (or the pseudogene TRBV3-2) to TRBJ2-7; TRBD1 matches 8 bases. Germline-derived CDR1 and CDR2 are LGHDT and YNNKEL (reference sequence). V lost 5 bases to trimming and J lost 1 base; unmatched junction nucleotides: 1. The length of the CDR3 is 13 residues. CDR3 coding DNA: TGTGCCAGCAGCAACAGGGGGTCCTACGAGCAGTACTTC. Amino acids: CASSNRGSYEQYF.

This chain links TRBV19 with TRBJ2-3; D is undetermined. The V end lost 5 bases, the J end lost 5 bases, and 11 bases lay between the germline ends. The CDR3 runs to 13 residues. Per the germline V gene, CDR1 is LNHDA and CDR2 is SQIVND (reference sequence). The CDR3 DNA follows: TGTGCCAGTAGTGGCGTAGCTAGAGATACGCAGTATTTT. Translation gives CASSGVARDTQYF.

The chain carries TRBV19 and TRBJ2-5; a weak D match, TRBD2 (6 bases). V lost 5 bases and J 5 bases, leaving 18 bases between the germline ends. The CDR3 runs 15 residues. Germline V gene lookup returns CDR1 LNHDA and CDR2 SQIVND (reference sequence). The CDR3 spells CASSPRGSRLETQYF. The CDR3 region has the DNA TGTGCCAGTAGTCCGCGGGGCAGTCGTTTGGAGACCCAGTACTTC.

This sequence joins TRBV2 and TRBJ1-6, with D hard to call. The V gene lost 7 bases and the J gene lost 5 bases, with 6 bases spanning the gap. Germline V CDR1 and CDR2: SNHLY, FYNNEI. CDR3 size: 12 residues. The CDR3 region has the DNA TGTGCCAGCAAGCAAGATAATTCACCCCTCCACTTT. Amino acids: CASKQDNSPLHF. The whole variable domain, remainder taken from reference TRBV2 and TRBJ1-6, is EPEVTQTPSHQVTQMGQEVILRCVPISNHLYFYWYRQILGQKVEFLVSFYNNEISEKSEIFDDQFSVERPDGSNFTLKIRSTKLEDSAMYFCASKQDNSPLHFGNGTRLTVT.

J is TRBJ2-7 and V is TRBV5-1, with D perhaps TRBD2 (5 bases). V dropped 4 bases and J dropped 3 bases, with 17 bases sitting between them. The CDR3 is 15 residues long. Looked up from germline, CDR1 is SGHRS and CDR2 is YFSETQ. CDR3 loop: CASSPSPGSLYEQYF. In nucleotides, the CDR3 is TGCGCCAGCAGCCCGTCTCCGGGGTCTCTCTACGAGCAGTACTTC. Full variable domain (remainder filled in from reference TRBV5-1 and TRBJ2-7): KAGVTQTPRYLIKTRGQQVTLSCSPISGHRSVSWYQQTPGQGLQFLFEYFSETQRNKGNFPGRFSGRQFSNSRSEMNVSTLELGDSALYLCASSPSPGSLYEQYFGPGTRLTVT.

The CDR3 region is CASSSQRGGSGEQFF. In nucleotides, the CDR3 is TGTGCCAGCAGCTCTCAGCGGGGGGGCAGCGGTGAGCAGTTCTTC. This chain links TRBV5-6 with TRBJ2-1; 10 nucleotides match TRBD2. Germline CDR1 and CDR2: SGHDT and YYEEEE. Trimming cost V 3 bases and J 9 bases; bases outside gene matches: 9. CDR3 length: 15 residues.

The genes are TRBV5-1 and TRBJ1-2; D may be TRBD1 (6 bases). The V gene's germline CDR1 is SGHRS and CDR2 YFSETQ. Trimming left V 4 bases short and J 4 bases short, with 14 bases between. This CDR3 has 14 amino acids. The CDR3 region is CASSPLIQGYGYTF. The CDR3 DNA reads as TGCGCCAGCAGCCCCCTAATACAGGGCTATGGCTACACCTTC.